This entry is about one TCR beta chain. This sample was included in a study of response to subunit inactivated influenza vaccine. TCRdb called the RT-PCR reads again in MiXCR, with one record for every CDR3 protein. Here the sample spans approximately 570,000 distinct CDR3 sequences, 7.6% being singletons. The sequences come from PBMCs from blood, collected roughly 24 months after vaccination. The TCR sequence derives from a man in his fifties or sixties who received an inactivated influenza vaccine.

CDR3 loop: CSVEAGTDYGYTF. For the CDR3, the DNA is TGCAGCGTTGAAGCAGGCACAGACTATGGCTACACCTTC. This chain links TRBV29-1 with TRBJ1-2; D unresolved. Deletions cut 1 base from V and 3 bases from J, with 9 bases between. Germline loops: CDR1 SQVTM, CDR2 ANQGSEA. The CDR3 consists of 13 residues.